What follows are 2 T cell receptor beta chains derived from one specimen sequenced in a study of spatial heterogeneity in lung cancer. TCRdb independently ran MiXCR on the 5' RACE reads; one entry per CDR3 protein. The table lists tens of thousands of distinct CDR3 sequences, less than 6.5% of them singletons. The time point: blood at routine non-recurrence follow-up after resection. Sequences were derived from PBMCs, sampled at follow-up. All receptors come from a female donor with early-stage non-small cell lung cancer.

This clonotype appeared many times. The chain has TRBV15 and TRBJ2-3; TRBD1 or TRBD2 may be the D gene (5 bases each). V was cut by 3 bases and J by 2 bases, with 18 bases left in between. The CDR3 contains 17 residues. Germline V gene lookup returns CDR1 LNHNV and CDR2 YYDKDF (reference sequence). The CDR3 DNA sequence: TGTGCCACCAGCAGGTGGGGACGGCAAACCCCCACAGATACGCAGTATTTT. Translation: CATSRWGRQTPTDTQYF.

The chain carries TRBV12-3 or TRBV12-4 and TRBJ1-2; 8 nucleotides line up with TRBD1. Germline trimming cut 5 bases from V and 7 bases from J; bases unmatched to any gene: 6. The CDR3 runs to 13 residues. CDR3 in DNA: TGTGCCAGCAGTCCAGGGGGCGCGGCTGGCTACACCTTC. It encodes CASSPGGAAGYTF.